This T cell receptor beta chain was profiled in a study of T cells in Graves' hyperthyroidism and ophthalmopathy. Stable Graves' hyperthyroidism meant no ophthalmopathy progression within 18 months. Investigators excluded patients with uncontrolled infection, other autoimmune disease, pregnancy or lactation. The PBMCs studied were ones that came from 10 ml fresh peripheral blood. Study-wide findings and caveats: Among thyroid clonotypes expanded above 0.001, most also appeared in blood.

Trimming pared 0 bases from V and 7 bases from J, leaving 16 bases between. The V gene's germline CDR1 is KGHSY and CDR2 FQNENV. This CDR3 region has 17 residues. It was RNA transcripts that yielded the amplified TCR beta CDR3 regions. The HTBI primer set drove a first-round RT-PCR of the TCR CDR3. TCRdb re-called the multiplex PCR reads through MiXCR, storing one row per CDR3 protein. Among 700,000 to 950,000 distinct CDR3 sequences, under 45% were seen once, and the ten largest hold roughly 30%. This clonotype was seen ten or more times. Its specificity is unknown. The clonotype was recovered from a woman aged 40-49 years with Graves' hyperthyroidism. The sample consisted of blood. The chain carries TRBV16 and TRBJ1-6; D may be TRBD1 (5 bases). CDR3 sequence reads: CASSQSIRKGANSPLHF. The CDR3 DNA is TGTGCCAGCAGCCAATCGATAAGAAAAGGGGCCAATTCACCCCTCCACTTT.